A selection of T cell receptor beta chains follows, all from one sample in a study of shared clonotypes between healthy human individuals. Assay used: immunoSEQ multiplex PCR; TCRdb lists only in-frame clones, some missing. The sample yields approximately 2.4 million clones, about 94% seen once. The source material was naive CD4+ T cells sorted from blood. The receptors stem from a man younger than 35 in good health. CDR3s include the opening cysteine and the closing phenylalanine or tryptophan. The D gene is left open where the match is weak. Clone size, where shown, is once, few, many, or a class for clones that have expanded.

d_call: TRBD2
j_call: TRBJ2-3
v_call: TRBV10-1
clone_size: .
cdr3_nt: TGCGCCAGCAGTGAAGGTCTAGGGACTAGCGGAGGCCGCAAGTATTTT
cdr3_aa: CASSEGLGTSGGRKYF

d_call: TRBD1
j_call: TRBJ2-3
v_call: TRBV18
clone_size: once
cdr3_nt: TGTGCCAGCTCACCCAACAGGGGGGTAAGCACAGATACGCAGTATTTT
cdr3_aa: CASSPNRGVSTDTQYF

d_call: TRBD1
j_call: TRBJ1-6
v_call: TRBV28
clone_size: .
cdr3_nt: TGTGCCAGCAGATCGGGACAGCCAAATTCACCCCTCCACTTT
cdr3_aa: CASRSGQPNSPLHF

d_call: .
j_call: TRBJ1-2
v_call: TRBV30
clone_size: .
cdr3_nt: TGTGCCTGGAGTGCGGATCGAGGATATGGCTACACCTTC
cdr3_aa: CAWSADRGYGYTF

d_call: .
j_call: TRBJ1-2
v_call: TRBV27
clone_size: .
cdr3_nt: TGTGCCAGCAGTAGAGGGGTCCACTATGGCTACACCTTC
cdr3_aa: CASSRGVHYGYTF

d_call: .
j_call: TRBJ2-3
v_call: TRBV9
clone_size: .
cdr3_nt: TGTGCCAGCAGCCAGGGACCAACCACAGATACGCAGTATTTT
cdr3_aa: CASSQGPTTDTQYF

d_call: TRBD2
j_call: TRBJ2-5
v_call: TRBV5-6
clone_size: .
cdr3_nt: TGTGCCAGCAGCTTGTTCTTAGCGGGAACAATCCAAGAGACCCAGTACTTC
cdr3_aa: CASSLFLAGTIQETQYF

d_call: .
j_call: TRBJ1-1
v_call: TRBV5-1
clone_size: .
cdr3_nt: TGCGCCAGCAGCCTTATGGGGAACACTGAAGCTTTCTTT
cdr3_aa: CASSLMGNTEAFF

d_call: .
j_call: TRBJ2-1
v_call: TRBV11-2
clone_size: .
cdr3_nt: TGTGCCAGCAGCTCTGCGGGATCCGGACTATCCTACAATGAGCAGTTCTTC
cdr3_aa: CASSSAGSGLSYNEQFF

d_call: .
j_call: TRBJ2-7
v_call: TRBV7-2
clone_size: .
cdr3_nt: TGTGCCAGCAGCTCAAAGTGGGGTCTGTGGGACGAGCAGTACTTC
cdr3_aa: CASSSKWGLWDEQYF

d_call: .
j_call: TRBJ2-5
v_call: TRBV7-2
clone_size: .
cdr3_nt: TGTGCCAGCAGCTTCATCGGGGGACAAGAGACCCAGTACTTC
cdr3_aa: CASSFIGGQETQYF

d_call: .
j_call: TRBJ2-3
v_call: TRBV11-3
clone_size: .
cdr3_nt: TGTGCCAGCAGCTTTAGGGGTACAGATACGCAGTATTTT
cdr3_aa: CASSFRGTDTQYF

d_call: .
j_call: TRBJ1-4
v_call: TRBV7-9
clone_size: .
cdr3_nt: TGTGCCAGCACTAGAAGTGGGAGAGAGTATAATGAAAAACTGTTTTTT
cdr3_aa: CASTRSGREYNEKLFF

d_call: TRBD1
j_call: TRBJ2-7
v_call: TRBV5-1
clone_size: .
cdr3_nt: TGCGCCAGCAGCCCCGACAGGGGCGCCTACGAGCAGTACTTC
cdr3_aa: CASSPDRGAYEQYF

d_call: TRBD1
j_call: TRBJ1-4
v_call: TRBV7-9
clone_size: .
cdr3_nt: TGTGCCATTAGGACAGGCGTCCCATCCTTTAATGAAAAACTGTTTTTT
cdr3_aa: CAIRTGVPSFNEKLFF

d_call: .
j_call: TRBJ1-5
v_call: TRBV27
clone_size: .
cdr3_nt: TGTGCCAGCAGTTTATCGATGGGCAGGGCCGTGGCCCAGCATTTT
cdr3_aa: CASSLSMGRAVAQHF

d_call: TRBD1
j_call: TRBJ2-7
v_call: TRBV29-1
clone_size: .
cdr3_nt: TGCAGCGTTGAGGGGACAGGGTGGTACGAGCAGTACTTC
cdr3_aa: CSVEGTGWYEQYF

d_call: TRBD1
j_call: TRBJ1-6
v_call: TRBV6-5
clone_size: .
cdr3_nt: TGTGCCAGCAGTTCCACCCGGACAGGGGTTTCACCCCTCCACTTT
cdr3_aa: CASSSTRTGVSPLHF

d_call: .
j_call: TRBJ2-3
v_call: TRBV29-1
clone_size: .
cdr3_nt: TGCAGCGTTGTTTTTTGGTCAGGGAATAGGATAGTGGATACGCAGTATTTT
cdr3_aa: CSVVFWSGNRIVDTQYF

d_call: .
j_call: TRBJ2-3
v_call: TRBV9
clone_size: .
cdr3_nt: TGTGCCAGCAGCGTAAGCACAGATACGCAGTATTTT
cdr3_aa: CASSVSTDTQYF

d_call: .
j_call: TRBJ2-7
v_call: TRBV10-3
clone_size: .
cdr3_nt: TGTGCCATCAGCCCACGCGGGGTCTACGAGCAGTACTTC
cdr3_aa: CAISPRGVYEQYF

d_call: .
j_call: TRBJ1-4
v_call: TRBV4-1
clone_size: .
cdr3_nt: TGCGCCAGCAGTGGGCAGGTTAACGGGTGGGAAAAACTGTTTTTT
cdr3_aa: CASSGQVNGWEKLFF

d_call: .
j_call: TRBJ2-7
v_call: TRBV6-1
clone_size: .
cdr3_nt: TGTGCCAGCAGTGAAGCACTAGATGAGCAGTACTTC
cdr3_aa: CASSEALDEQYF

d_call: .
j_call: TRBJ1-5
v_call: TRBV19
clone_size: .
cdr3_nt: TGTGCCAGTAGTATATTTAGACAGGTAGACAATCAGCCCCAGCATTTT
cdr3_aa: CASSIFRQVDNQPQHF

d_call: .
j_call: TRBJ2-2
v_call: TRBV29-1
clone_size: .
cdr3_nt: TGCAGCGTTGACGCTCAGTTCACCGGGGAGCTGTTTTTT
cdr3_aa: CSVDAQFTGELFF

d_call: .
j_call: TRBJ1-1
v_call: TRBV7-9
clone_size: few
cdr3_nt: TGTGCCAGCACCCATCGGGGGGTCATGAACACTGAAGCTTTCTTT
cdr3_aa: CASTHRGVMNTEAFF

d_call: .
j_call: TRBJ2-7
v_call: TRBV7-9
clone_size: .
cdr3_nt: TGTGCCAGCAGCTTCCGGGGGCCGTACGAGCAGTACTTC
cdr3_aa: CASSFRGPYEQYF

d_call: .
j_call: TRBJ2-7
v_call: TRBV10-3
clone_size: .
cdr3_nt: TGTGCCATCAGCGCCCTAGAGTACGAGCAGTACTTC
cdr3_aa: CAISALEYEQYF

d_call: .
j_call: TRBJ2-6
v_call: TRBV5-1
clone_size: .
cdr3_nt: TGCGCCAGCAGCTCCCGCGGTGGGGGGGCTAGCTCTGGGGCCAACGTCCTGACTTTC
cdr3_aa: CASSSRGGGASSGANVLTF

d_call: .
j_call: TRBJ2-1
v_call: TRBV5-1
clone_size: .
cdr3_nt: TGCGCCAGCAGCTCTGACAGCTACAATGAGCAGTTCTTC
cdr3_aa: CASSSDSYNEQFF

d_call: .
j_call: TRBJ2-2
v_call: TRBV2
clone_size: once
cdr3_nt: TGTGCCAGCAGTCCCGAGTTAGGGACCGGGGAGCTGTTTTTT
cdr3_aa: CASSPELGTGELFF

d_call: .
j_call: TRBJ2-2
v_call: TRBV4-3
clone_size: .
cdr3_nt: TGCGCCAGCAGCCCGAGTTGGGGGAACACCGGGGAGCTGTTTTTT
cdr3_aa: CASSPSWGNTGELFF

d_call: TRBD2
j_call: TRBJ2-1
v_call: TRBV5-4
clone_size: .
cdr3_nt: TGTGCCAGCAGCTTGGGACTAGCGAGGGCTGAGCAGTTCTTC
cdr3_aa: CASSLGLARAEQFF

d_call: .
j_call: TRBJ1-6
v_call: TRBV19
clone_size: .
cdr3_nt: TGTGCCAGTAGTAGGGGTGTTGGGAATTCACCCCTCCACTTT
cdr3_aa: CASSRGVGNSPLHF

d_call: TRBD2
j_call: TRBJ2-1
v_call: TRBV29-1
clone_size: once
cdr3_nt: TGCAGCGTTGGACTAGCGATGGGCAATGAGCAGTTCTTC
cdr3_aa: CSVGLAMGNEQFF

d_call: TRBD1
j_call: TRBJ1-2
v_call: TRBV5-4
clone_size: once
cdr3_nt: TGTGCCAGCAGCTTGGGAGGGGGCGACTATGGCTACACCTTC
cdr3_aa: CASSLGGGDYGYTF

d_call: .
j_call: TRBJ1-3
v_call: TRBV29-1
clone_size: .
cdr3_nt: TGCAGCGTCGACCGACAGCGCTCTGGAAACACCATATATTTT
cdr3_aa: CSVDRQRSGNTIYF

d_call: .
j_call: TRBJ2-3
v_call: TRBV2
clone_size: .
cdr3_nt: TGTGCCAGCAGTGAGTTTTCGGATACGCAGTATTTT
cdr3_aa: CASSEFSDTQYF

d_call: .
j_call: TRBJ2-7
v_call: TRBV29-1
clone_size: .
cdr3_nt: TGCAGCGTTCATGACAGAGGCGCATACGAGCAGTACTTC
cdr3_aa: CSVHDRGAYEQYF

d_call: .
j_call: TRBJ2-7
v_call: TRBV28
clone_size: once
cdr3_nt: TGTGCCAGCGGGCGGGGAAGCTCCTACGAGCAGTACTTC
cdr3_aa: CASGRGSSYEQYF

d_call: .
j_call: TRBJ2-2
v_call: TRBV5-1
clone_size: .
cdr3_nt: TGCGCCAGCAGCTACGGGCAGGGGAACACCGGGGAGCTGTTTTTT
cdr3_aa: CASSYGQGNTGELFF

d_call: TRBD1
j_call: TRBJ2-1
v_call: TRBV30
clone_size: .
cdr3_nt: TGTGCCTGTCTTTGGGACAGGGGGTATGAGCAGTTCTTC
cdr3_aa: CACLWDRGYEQFF

d_call: TRBD1
j_call: TRBJ1-5
v_call: TRBV27
clone_size: .
cdr3_nt: TGTGCCAGCAGTTTAGACAGGGCCAGTAGCAATCAGCCCCAGCATTTT
cdr3_aa: CASSLDRASSNQPQHF

d_call: .
j_call: TRBJ2-7
v_call: TRBV7-6
clone_size: .
cdr3_nt: TGTGCCAGCAGCTTATCCGCCGGCGAGCAGTACTTC
cdr3_aa: CASSLSAGEQYF

d_call: TRBD2
j_call: TRBJ2-7
v_call: TRBV30
clone_size: .
cdr3_nt: TGTGCCTGGAGTGACCTAGGACAGGGAGGACTAGCGGGGGCCTACGAGCAGTACTTC
cdr3_aa: CAWSDLGQGGLAGAYEQYF

d_call: TRBD1
j_call: TRBJ2-5
v_call: TRBV5-1
clone_size: .
cdr3_nt: TGCGCCAGCAGCTTACGACAGGGAGTGGAGACCCAGTACTTC
cdr3_aa: CASSLRQGVETQYF

d_call: TRBD1
j_call: TRBJ2-2
v_call: TRBV6-4
clone_size: .
cdr3_nt: TGTGCCAGCAGGTCCAGACTCGGACAGGGGAACACCGGGGAGCTGTTTTTT
cdr3_aa: CASRSRLGQGNTGELFF

d_call: .
j_call: TRBJ2-1
v_call: TRBV6-6
clone_size: .
cdr3_nt: TGTGCCAGCAGTACCCTGAGGGAAACCCACAATGAGCAGTTCTTC
cdr3_aa: CASSTLRETHNEQFF

d_call: TRBD2
j_call: TRBJ2-7
v_call: TRBV5-1
clone_size: .
cdr3_nt: TGCGCCAGCAGCCCTACTAGCGGGAGCAGTGAGCAGTACTTC
cdr3_aa: CASSPTSGSSEQYF

d_call: .
j_call: TRBJ1-1
v_call: TRBV19
clone_size: .
cdr3_nt: TGTGCCAGTAGTACCCCAGGGGTGAGACCTGAAGCTTTCTTT
cdr3_aa: CASSTPGVRPEAFF